This entry describes one TCR beta chain. Reverse transcription of about 0.5 to 1 ug RNA used random hexamers. By means of immunoSEQ multiplex PCR, TCR beta CDR3 spanning 54 Vbeta and 13 Jbeta underwent amplification. Via MiXCR, TCRdb re-called the immunoSEQ multiplex PCR reads, giving one row per CDR3 protein. The sample comprises about 180,000 distinct CDR3 sequences, almost 96% of which are singletons, and approximately 0.09% rests with the top ten. Trimming left V 2 bases short and J 8 bases short, with 15 bases between. Germline V gene lookup returns CDR1 GTSNPN and CDR2 SVGIG (reference sequence). The CDR3 runs 14 residues. The data were taken from a study of CD8 T cells in Susac syndrome. The multiple sclerosis controls were treatment-naive patients, and their relapsing-remitting disease was stable or active. TEMRA cells underwent FACS enrichment and CD8+ and CD4+ T cells underwent negative isolation.

The V and J genes are TRBV30 and TRBJ1-4; D not certain. Sequencing used CD4+ T cells from PBMCs. The receptor was derived from a human donor with multiple sclerosis. CDR3: CAWSMGPGGEKLFF. CDR3 in DNA: TGTGCCTGGAGTATGGGTCCCGGAGGGGAAAAACTGTTTTTT.